The T cell receptor (beta chain) under discussion was sequenced for a study of control samples from healthy donors and cancer patients. Clones were sequenced by immunoSEQ multiplex PCR, and TCRdb holds only the in-frame ones, with some missing. The table has some 89,000 clones, more than 75% seen once. The CDR3 covers 16 residues. V trimming: 2 bases; J trimming: 4 bases; junction bases outside the gene matches: 8. The germline V gene encodes CDR1 GTSNPN and CDR2 SVGIG (reference sequence). The TCR was taken from a woman aged 40 to 50 in good health. The sequenced sample was blood. The chain links TRBV30 to TRBJ2-2; TRBD1 agrees at 9 bases. The DNA for the CDR3 is TGTGCCTGGAGTAACCGCGGGACAGGGATCACCGGGGAGCTGTTTTTT. Translating gives CAWSNRGTGITGELFF.